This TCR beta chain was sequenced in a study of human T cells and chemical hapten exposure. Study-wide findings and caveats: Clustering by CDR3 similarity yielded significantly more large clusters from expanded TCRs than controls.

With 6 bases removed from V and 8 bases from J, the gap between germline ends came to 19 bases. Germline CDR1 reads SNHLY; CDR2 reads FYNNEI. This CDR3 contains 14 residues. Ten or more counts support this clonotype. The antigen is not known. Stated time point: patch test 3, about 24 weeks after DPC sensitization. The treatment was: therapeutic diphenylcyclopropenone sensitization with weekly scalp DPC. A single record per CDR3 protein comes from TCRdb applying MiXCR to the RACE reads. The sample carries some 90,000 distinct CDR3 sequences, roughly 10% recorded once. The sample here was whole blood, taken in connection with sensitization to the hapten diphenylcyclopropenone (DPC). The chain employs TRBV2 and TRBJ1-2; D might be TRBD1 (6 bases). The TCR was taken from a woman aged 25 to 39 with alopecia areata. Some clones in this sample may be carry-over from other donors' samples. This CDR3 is CASRKQGISGGYTF. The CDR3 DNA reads TGTGCCAGCAGAAAACAGGGTATCAGTGGCGGCTACACCTTC.